This T cell receptor beta chain comes out of a study of T cell responses to AZD1222 COVID-19 vaccine. Study-level findings and limits: CD4 TCRs covered the whole spike, strongest at regions 160-218 and 743-854. Repertoires were sampled only after the peak T cell response. Following two doses of AZD1222, Spike-specific TCR breadth and depth rose. Clonal diversity was possibly underestimated; the donors were predominantly white British and more often female.

The sample holds one count of this clone. As yet, its antigen is unknown. Sequencing was performed with immunoSEQ multiplex PCR; in TCRdb, only in-frame clones are kept and a portion is missing. The sample contains 120,000 or so clones, 81% of which appear only once. This clonotype was sampled from an adult in good health. The material sequenced was peripheral blood, taken on day 0 of AZD1222 vaccination.

The DNA for the CDR3 is TGTGCCAGCAGCTTGACAGGCGCTTGGGACAATGAGCAGTTCTTC. Amino acids: CASSLTGAWDNEQFF. The gene calls are TRBV5-6 and TRBJ2-1; D is possibly TRBD1 (5 bases). With 1 base removed from V and 5 bases from J, the gap between germline ends came to 13 bases. Germline V lookup: CDR1 SGHDT, CDR2 YYEEEE. CDR3 length: 15 residues.